The sequence of this T cell receptor beta chain was determined in a study of T cells in Graves' hyperthyroidism and ophthalmopathy (dated by TCRdb to between 2018 and 2021). With respect to the entire study: Peripheral blood was sampled at the time of initial diagnosis, prior to any treatment. The 100 discovery patients were divided at random into training and test sets in a 7:3 ratio. After sampling, hyperthyroidism patients received methimazole starting at 30 mg daily, and ophthalmopathy patients received high-dose intravenous methylprednisolone. TCR Vbeta CDR3 sequencing of roughly 140 peripheral blood samples (more than 40 ophthalmopathy, about 75 hyperthyroidism and approximately 17 progressor patients) is reported in the paper. The study also compared thyroid tissue and blood T-cell repertoires from five or six Graves' hyperthyroidism patients. Whether ophthalmopathy could be predicted prospectively was tested in an independent validation cohort made up of under 20 hyperthyroidism patients plus 17 patients who later progressed to ophthalmopathy. To identify TCR V-J signatures that set the groups apart, the researchers used a discovery cohort of 100 patients, made up of 43 with Graves' ophthalmopathy and around 58 with stable Graves' hyperthyroidism.

As encoded in the germline V gene, CDR1 is SGHTA while CDR2 is FQGTGA. V is pruned by 7 bases and J by 5 bases, leaving 12 bases of the junction without a gene match. The CDR3 spans 15 residues, from the cysteine through the phenylalanine. Here the CDR3 DNA is all that survives: 45 bases in frame from base 1. Stable Graves' hyperthyroidism was defined as the absence of progression to ophthalmopathy over 18 months of follow-up. The hyperthyroidism patients were between 18 and 65 years old and newly diagnosed, with a disease duration of less than 2 months. The study excluded patients with uncontrolled infections, other autoimmune diseases, pregnancy or lactation. Diagnoses relied on clinical symptoms, serum thyroxine and TRAb, thyroid ultrasound and orbital computed tomography. PBMCs were isolated from 8 to 10 ml of fresh peripheral blood by Ficoll-Paque density gradient centrifugation. Total RNA was extracted with Trizol reagent, and quality was checked on an Agilent 2100 Bioanalyzer.

Comments on this clonotype: The antigen it recognizes is unknown. No clone much larger than this one lies a single base away; base qualities are absent.

What the research found in general, with its limitations: In validation, progression to ophthalmopathy was predicted by the model with about 70% sensitivity and 72% to 85% specificity, a median of approximately 6.5 months before onset. A 13 V-J signature model separated ophthalmopathy from stable hyperthyroidism, with roughly 88% sensitivity and just under 84% specificity in cross-validation and 80%/75% in testing. Most expanded thyroid clonotypes (frequency above 0.001) were also found in blood, which suggests that blood repertoires may mirror thyroid immune responses. Sample size was not statistically predetermined, and investigators were not blinded to group allocation.

Amplification of TCR beta CDR3 regions was carried out from RNA transcripts. For the first round of RT-PCR on the TCR CDR3, the HTBI primer set was used together with the Qiagen OneStep RT-PCR kit. The libraries were constructed in a second round of multiplex PCR and then size-selected and purified. Libraries were sequenced paired-end with 100 bp reads on an Illumina HiSeq2000. In the paper's pipeline: SOAPnuke was used to process the raw data, with reads discarded if the reads contained adapters or uncalled bases, had a mean Phred below 15, or lacked an exact constant-primer or identifier match. COPE v1.2.5 was used to merge the high-quality paired reads, and each unique nucleotide sequence was defined as a clonotype. MiTCR v1.1 was used to align the clonotypes against IMGT TRBV, TRBD and TRBJ reference segments. The analysis was restricted to V-J combinations with a frequency above 0.0001, which together covered 99.2% of the repertoires. A TCS score was defined as the ratio of F50 (clonal expansion) to E x V (chaos), with BLOSUM62-based TCRdist applied between CDR3 peptides within each V-J. Welch's t-statistics and random forest reduced fewer than 600 V-J features to some 14, which were used in a naive Bayes classifier (R e1071). TCRdb applied fastp at Q25 and MiXCR to the public reads, then kept only in-frame beta chains. Merged by CDR3 protein, the rows form single entries marked with the most common genes and DNA. TCRdb, not the authors, supplied the V and J calls. Recorded for this sample are around 440,000 distinct CDR3 sequences; more than 15% of them occurred a single time. The ten largest clones represent less than 15% of the sample.

The rearrangement combines TRBV7-3 with TRBJ2-3, with TRBD1 matching 7 junction bases. Input material: blood. The TCR comes from a woman aged 18-29 years with Graves' hyperthyroidism. The bases are TGTGCCAGCACGCAGACAGGGTCCCAACTAGATACGCAGTATTTT. This gives the protein CASTQTGSQLDTQYF.